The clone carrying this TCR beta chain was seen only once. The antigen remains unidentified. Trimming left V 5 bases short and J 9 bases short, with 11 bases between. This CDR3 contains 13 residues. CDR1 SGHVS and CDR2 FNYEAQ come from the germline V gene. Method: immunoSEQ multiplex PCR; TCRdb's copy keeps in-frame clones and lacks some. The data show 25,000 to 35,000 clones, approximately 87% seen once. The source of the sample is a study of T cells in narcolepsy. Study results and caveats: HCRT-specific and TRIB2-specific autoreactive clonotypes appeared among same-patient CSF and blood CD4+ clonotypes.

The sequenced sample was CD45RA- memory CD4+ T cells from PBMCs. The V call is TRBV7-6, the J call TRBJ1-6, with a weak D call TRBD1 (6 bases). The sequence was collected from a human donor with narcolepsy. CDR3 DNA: TGTGCCAGCAGCCCAACCAGGGGTTCACCCCTCCACTTT. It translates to CASSPTRGSPLHF.